This T cell receptor beta chain was obtained from a study of cytomegalovirus exposure and HLA in healthy donors. Broader study findings: In a later analysis, HLA-associated TCR beta chains were more clonally expanded than equally common others.

With respect to this clone: What it recognizes is unknown.

Not recorded for this donor was the CMV serostatus. Germline CDR1 is SGHTA and CDR2 is FQGTGA. The CDR3 is made up of 16 amino acids. V shed 4 bases and J 6 bases; nucleotides not matched to a gene: 11. Both 60 Vbeta primers and 13 Jbeta primers went into the PCR. Method: immunoSEQ multiplex PCR; TCRdb's copy keeps in-frame clones and lacks some. The repertoire holds about 130,000 clones, with around two thirds as singletons. The source material was PBMCs. The chain recombines TRBV7-3 with TRBJ2-1, with TRBD2 matching over 8 bases. The source is a human donor in good health. The CDR3 reads CASSSPSREGRNEQFF. DNA for the CDR3: TGTGCCAGCAGCTCCCCTTCCCGGGAGGGCCGCAATGAGCAGTTCTTC.